Reported below is one T cell receptor beta chain. Antigen specificity is unknown. Measured with immunoSEQ multiplex PCR; TCRdb has only the in-frame clones, and not every one. The sample lists approximately 66,000 clones, approximately 90% occurring once. The sample originates from a study of OX40 agonist ivuxolimab in advanced cancers. Study-wide background: Ivuxolimab, which is an agonistic anti-OX40 (CD134) antibody, was administered to the patients.

General study findings and limits: Also present in some nonresponders was a low level of normalized T-cell clonal expansion.

This clonotype was obtained from an adult with an advanced solid tumor such as melanoma, head and neck, liver or kidney cancer. The specimen was CD4+ or CD8+ T cells sorted from blood, collected in a trial of the OX40 agonist ivuxolimab.

The CDR3 region is CASSGGLAGGRIYEQYF. The CDR3 nucleotides read TGTGCCAGCAGCGGCGGACTAGCGGGGGGCAGAATCTACGAGCAGTACTTC. The chain combines TRBV11-2 with TRBJ2-7; 14 nucleotides align to TRBD2. V shed 5 bases, J shed 3 bases, and the junction held 9 bases outside the gene matches. CDR3 length: 17 residues. Germline assignment: CDR1 SGHAT and CDR2 FQNNGV.